These 32 T cell receptor beta chains share one sample of origin, sequenced in a study of a mutant IDH1 vaccine in newly diagnosed glioma. These receptors' targets are unknown. Clones were sequenced by immunoSEQ multiplex PCR, and TCRdb holds only the in-frame ones, with some missing. Of tens of thousands of clones listed, about 77% were seen once; the top ten hold 1.5% to 2%. The time point is: week 5, during vaccination. The study gave 300 ug of mutant IDH1 20-mer peptide per vaccine dose, with topical imiquimod. Sequencing used PBMCs, obtained from a glioma patient whose treatment included an IDH1 peptide vaccine. The receptor set was obtained from a woman aged 40 to 49 with glioma.

The chain couples TRBV6-6 to TRBJ2-1; possibly TRBD1 or TRBD2 for D (5 bases each). Germline loops: CDR1 MNHNY, CDR2 SVGAGI (reference sequence). The CDR3 sequence is 16 residues long. Trimming took 5 bases from V and 0 from J, leaving 14 bases between them. The CDR3 region has the DNA TGTGCCAGCAGTACCTCCGAGAGGGGCTCCTACAATGAGCAGTTCTTC. Its translation: CASSTSERGSYNEQFF.

The chain recombines TRBV2 with TRBJ1-2; tentatively, D is TRBD1 (6 bases). There are 14 residues in the CDR3. With 2 bases removed from V and 4 bases from J, the gap between germline ends came to 11 bases. Germline values: CDR1 SNHLY, CDR2 FYNNEI. Here the CDR3 DNA reads TGTGCCAGCAGTGAACAGGGGCTCTCCTATGGCTACACCTTC. This sequence encodes CASSEQGLSYGYTF.

The chain has TRBV11-2 and TRBJ2-7, with TRBD1 matching 7 bases. Germline values: CDR1 SGHAT, CDR2 FQNNGV. CDR3 size: 15 residues. Trimming cost V 3 bases and J 4 bases; bases outside gene matches: 9. The CDR3 loop reads CASSFPDRVEYEQYF. CDR3 in DNA: TGTGCCAGCAGCTTTCCCGACAGGGTGGAATACGAGCAGTACTTC.

This clone was observed once. V gene TRBV6-1 combines with J gene TRBJ1-6, with 9 nucleotides matching TRBD1. Trimming cost V 4 bases and J 5 bases; bases outside gene matches: 9. Germline CDR1 is MNHNS and CDR2 is SASEGT. This CDR3 is built from 17 residues. The CDR3 sequence is CASSALGDRGDNSPLHF. The CDR3 region has the DNA TGTGCCAGCAGTGCTCTAGGTGACAGGGGGGATAATTCACCCCTCCACTTT.

The chain recombines TRBV5-1 with TRBJ1-1; 8 nucleotides line up with TRBD1. CDR3 length: 13 amino acids. J was trimmed by 4 bases and V by 4 bases; bases with no gene match: 3. Germline V CDR1 and CDR2: SGHRS, YFSETQ. CDR3 sequence: CASSLRGPTEAFF. Here the CDR3 DNA reads TGCGCCAGCAGCCTCAGGGGGCCCACTGAAGCTTTCTTT.

V gene TRBV6-5 combines with J gene TRBJ2-2, with D perhaps TRBD1 or TRBD2 (5 bases each). CDR3 length: 16 residues. Germline V gene data show CDR1 as MNHEY and CDR2 as SVGAGI. V was trimmed by 1 base and J by 0 bases, leaving 9 bases between them. This chain's CDR3 is CASSYFGTANTGELFF. The CDR3 DNA reads as TGTGCCAGCAGTTACTTCGGGACGGCGAACACCGGGGAGCTGTTTTTT.

The chain combines TRBV5-1 with TRBJ2-7; weak D call: TRBD2 (6 bases). Germline loops: CDR1 SGHRS, CDR2 YFSETQ. CDR3 length equals 14 residues. Trimming took off 6 bases at V and 5 bases at J, with 18 bases between the two ends. The CDR3 here is CASKMIGTSDEQYF. CDR3 DNA: TGCGCCAGCAAAATGATCGGGACTTCCGACGAGCAGTACTTC. The complete variable domain, with remaining parts taken from reference TRBV5-1 and TRBJ2-7, reads KAGVTQTPRYLIKTRGQQVTLSCSPISGHRSVSWYQQTPGQGLQFLFEYFSETQRNKGNFPGRFSGRQFSNSRSEMNVSTLELGDSALYLCASKMIGTSDEQYFGPGTRLTVT.

Details on this clone: The junction shows a germline mismatch at one end, possibly a read error. V and J are TRBV10-3 and TRBJ1-2; tentative D call: TRBD1 (6 bases). The CDR3 length is 14 residues. Germline V lookup: CDR1 ENHRY, CDR2 SYGVKD. CDR3 DNA sequence: TGTGCCATCAGTGAGTCAGGGGACGGGGGCCGCTGGTCCTTC. It yields the protein CAISESGDGGRWSF.

This clone has only a few counts. This rearrangement joins TRBV2 to TRBJ1-1, with a tentative D call TRBD1 (5 bases). Germline CDR1 SNHLY, CDR2 FYNNEI. The CDR3 consists of 16 residues. Trimming took off 6 bases at V and 1 base at J, with 18 bases between the two ends. The CDR3 DNA is TGTGCCAGCAGGCGTGAGGCGGGGACCCCGAACACTGAAGCTTTCTTT. Translated, it gives CASRREAGTPNTEAFF.

CDR3 region: CATPRQGAHTEAFF. In nucleotides, the CDR3 is TGTGCCACCCCAAGGCAGGGGGCACACACTGAAGCTTTCTTT. The gene calls are TRBV7-9 and TRBJ1-1; the match to TRBD1 covers 8 bases. CDR3 length: 14 amino acids. Germline trimming cut 10 bases from V and 3 bases from J; bases unmatched to any gene: 10. CDR1 is SEHNR and CDR2 is FQNEAQ in the germline V gene (reference sequence).

This chain connects TRBV27 to TRBJ1-2; 7 nucleotides agree with TRBD1. Germline trimming cut 10 bases from V and 7 bases from J; bases unmatched to any gene: 12. Germline CDR1 is MNHEY and CDR2 is SMNVEV (reference sequence). This CDR3 spans 13 amino acids. The CDR3 region has the DNA TGTGCCACCAGACAGGGCAGGGTGGGTGGCTACACCTTC. Amino acid sequence: CATRQGRVGGYTF.

The V gene is TRBV5-4, the J gene TRBJ1-2; 11 bases map to TRBD1. Germline lookup yields CDR1 SGHNT and CDR2 YYREEE (reference sequence). The junction had 9 bases not matched to a gene; V was cut back by 3 bases and J by 8 bases. This CDR3 region has 15 residues. CDR3 in amino acids: CASSWGTGGGEGYTF. The CDR3 coding sequence is TGTGCCAGCAGCTGGGGGACAGGGGGGGGAGAAGGCTACACCTTC.

J is TRBJ2-6 and V is TRBV9; D is uncertain. The V gene's germline CDR1 is SGDLS and CDR2 YYNGEE. CDR3 length: 14 amino acids. V was clipped by 4 bases and J by 0 bases, with 5 bases between them. CDR3 DNA: TGTGCCAGCAGCAGCGACTCTGGGGCCAACGTCCTGACTTTC. Encoded protein: CASSSDSGANVLTF.

The chain couples TRBV10-3 to TRBJ2-1; no definite D call. Germline CDR1 and CDR2: ENHRY and SYGVKD. With 0 bases removed from V and 7 bases from J, the gap between germline ends came to 4 bases. The CDR3 spans 12 residues. The CDR3 nucleotides are TGTGCCATCAGTGAGTCGTTAAATGAGCAGTTCTTC. The encoded protein is CAISESLNEQFF.

The chain joins TRBV15 to TRBJ1-2, with D possibly being TRBD1 (5 bases). The CDR3 runs to 15 residues. V was cut by 0 bases and J by 5 bases, with 13 bases left in between. Germline values: CDR1 LNHNV, CDR2 YYDKDF (reference sequence). The CDR3 loop is CATSRDQTALYGYTF. The CDR3 DNA is TGTGCCACCAGCAGAGATCAGACAGCGCTATATGGCTACACCTTC.

This clone was detected a few times. This chain joins TRBV9 and TRBJ1-1; the D gene is possibly TRBD1 (6 bases). The V and J ends lost 3 bases and 0 bases respectively, with 12 bases between them. CDR3 size: 15 residues. CDR1 and CDR2 (germline): SGDLS, YYNGEE. The CDR3 loop is CASSDHREMNTEAFF. CDR3 nucleotides: TGTGCCAGCAGCGACCACAGGGAAATGAACACTGAAGCTTTCTTT.

This clone showed up just once. V is TRBV6-5 and J is TRBJ1-2; no firm D call. V lost 0 bases, J lost 1 base, and 12 bases lay in between. In germline, CDR1 is MNHEY, CDR2 SVGAGI. This CDR3 spans 16 amino acids. The CDR3 DNA reads TGTGCCAGCAGTTACTCGACCCCCTTGGGTAACTATGGCTACACCTTC. This sequence encodes CASSYSTPLGNYGYTF.

The V and J genes are TRBV7-6 and TRBJ2-1; tentatively, D is TRBD1 (5 bases). CDR1 is SGHVS and CDR2 is FNYEAQ in the germline V gene. The CDR3 sequence is 14 residues long. V lost 0 bases to trimming and J lost 10 bases, with 13 bases between them. The CDR3 reads CASSLAGATSEQFF. CDR3 DNA: TGTGCCAGCAGCTTAGCTGGGGCCACGTCGGAGCAGTTCTTC.

V is TRBV7-6 and J is TRBJ1-1; D is unclear. Germline assignment: CDR1 SGHVS and CDR2 FNYEAQ. The CDR3 totals 13 residues. V lost 3 bases and J 1 base, leaving 6 bases between the germline ends. The CDR3 DNA sequence: TGTGCCAGCAGCTTTTTAGAGAACACTGAAGCTTTCTTT. Its protein is CASSFLENTEAFF.

This sequence joins TRBV9 and TRBJ2-2; a possible D gene is TRBD1 (6 bases). With 3 bases removed from V and 3 bases from J, the gap between germline ends came to 12 bases. CDR1 is SGDLS and CDR2 is YYNGEE in the germline V gene. This CDR3 comprises 15 residues. This CDR3 is CASSARDTHTGELFF. CDR3 bases: TGTGCCAGCAGCGCCCGGGACACTCACACCGGGGAGCTGTTTTTT.

The chain carries TRBV27 and TRBJ2-7; 12 bases fit TRBD1. CDR1 and CDR2 (germline): MNHEY, SMNVEV (reference sequence). The trim removed 3 bases at V and 4 bases at J, leaving 4 bases unmatched. The CDR3 is 15 residues long. The CDR3 here is CASSLGTGGLYEQYF. In DNA form, the CDR3 reads TGTGCCAGCAGTTTGGGGACAGGGGGCTTGTACGAGCAGTACTTC.

This clone was counted only a few times. V usage is TRBV2 and J usage is TRBJ2-6; TRBD2 is a possible D gene (7 bases). V was clipped by 8 bases and J by 0 bases, with 11 bases between them. The CDR3 is made up of 15 amino acids. Germline-derived CDR1 and CDR2 are SNHLY and FYNNEI. Written as DNA, the CDR3 is TGTGCCAGCGGACTAGGGGGCTCTGGGGCCAACGTCCTGACTTTC. It codes for CASGLGGSGANVLTF.

V and J are TRBV5-4 and TRBJ2-1, with TRBD1 matching over 7 bases. CDR3 size: 13 residues. J lost 7 bases, V lost 0 bases, and 1 base had no gene match. Per the germline V gene, CDR1 is SGHNT and CDR2 is YYREEE (reference sequence). This CDR3 is CASSLARGNEQFF. Written as DNA, the CDR3 is TGTGCCAGCAGCTTGGCCAGGGGGAATGAGCAGTTCTTC.

This rearrangement joins TRBV6-5 to TRBJ2-2; D is uncertain. The CDR3 has 15 residues. Per the germline V gene, CDR1 is MNHEY and CDR2 is SVGAGI. Deletions cut 5 bases from V and 1 base from J, with 11 bases between. The CDR3: CASSPLRRNTGELFF. The DNA for the CDR3 is TGTGCCAGCAGTCCTTTGCGGAGGAACACCGGGGAGCTGTTTTTT.

J is TRBJ2-7 and V is TRBV14, with D tentatively TRBD2 (7 bases). The CDR3 consists of 15 residues. The V and J ends lost 4 bases and 3 bases respectively, with 16 bases between them. The germline CDR1 and CDR2 sequences are SGHDN and FVKESK. CDR3 amino acids: CASSPRGALYYEQYF. The CDR3 DNA is TGTGCCAGCAGCCCACGGGGGGCCTTGTACTACGAGCAGTACTTC.

The chain employs TRBV5-3 and TRBJ1-5; tentatively, D is TRBD1 (5 bases). TRBV5-3 falls under the ORF class, with uncertain function. Between the trimmed V and J ends, which lost 1 base and 4 bases, there was a span of 9 bases. This CDR3 region has 14 residues. The CDR3 DNA is TGTGCCAGAAGCTTGAGGAGGGGTAATCAGCCCCAGCATTTT. It is translated as CARSLRRGNQPQHF.

The chain joins TRBV6-1 to TRBJ1-6, with D possibly being TRBD1 (5 bases). The CDR3 contains 15 residues. The germline V gene encodes CDR1 MNHNS and CDR2 SASEGT. V shed 2 bases and J shed 6 bases, with 11 bases lying between them. DNA for the CDR3: TGTGCCAGCAGTGAAATCGCCGGGGGTAATTCACCCCTCCACTTT. Amino acid sequence: CASSEIAGGNSPLHF.

This clone was detected once. V and J are TRBV19 and TRBJ1-4; the match to TRBD1 covers 7 bases. CDR3 size: 16 residues. CDR1 and CDR2 from the germline V gene are LNHDA and SQIVND (reference sequence). The trim removed 11 bases at V and 3 bases at J, leaving 15 bases unmatched. CDR3 bases: TGTGCCGGCGGCGGGCAGGGGGGTTGGGCTAATGAAAAACTGTTTTTT. Protein sequence: CAGGGQGGWANEKLFF.

The chain uses TRBV14 and TRBJ2-7; 8 bases fit TRBD2. This CDR3 is 18 amino acids long. CDR1 SGHDN and CDR2 FVKESK come from the germline V gene. The V segment lost 2 bases and the J segment 4 bases; nucleotides outside the gene matches: 16. The CDR3 sequence is CASSQKQAGAPSLYEQYF. The CDR3 nucleotides are TGTGCCAGCAGCCAAAAACAAGCGGGGGCCCCTTCCCTATACGAGCAGTACTTC.

The chain carries TRBV27 and TRBJ1-3; D perhaps matches TRBD1 (5 bases). The CDR3 spans 16 residues. The ends were cut back, 2 bases at V and 2 bases at J, with 13 bases in the middle. Germline V gene lookup returns CDR1 MNHEY and CDR2 SMNVEV (reference sequence). The chain's CDR3 is CASSLGRGGAGNTIYF. The CDR3 DNA follows: TGTGCCAGCAGTTTAGGTAGGGGAGGTGCTGGAAACACCATATATTTT.

This sequence joins TRBV9 and TRBJ2-2; D gene ambiguous. Trimming removed 0 bases at V and 6 bases at J, with 9 bases between. This CDR3 is 14 amino acids long. Per germline, CDR1 SGDLS and CDR2 YYNGEE. The CDR3 nucleotides are TGTGCCAGCAGCGTAGGTGGATTACCCGGGGAGCTGTTTTTT. Translating gives CASSVGGLPGELFF.

V and J are TRBV10-3 and TRBJ1-2; the match to TRBD1 covers 9 bases. With 2 bases clipped from V and 2 bases from J, the junction kept 9 bases outside the gene matches. Germline V gene data show CDR1 as ENHRY and CDR2 as SYGVKD. The CDR3 runs 17 residues. CDR3 protein: CAISEQQGATENYGYTF. CDR3 in DNA: TGTGCCATCAGTGAGCAACAGGGGGCTACAGAGAACTATGGCTACACCTTC.